A selection of T cell receptor beta chains follows, all from one sample in a study of beta chain features in type 1 diabetes. TCRdb's copy holds only in-frame clones and misses some; the assay was immunoSEQ multiplex PCR. The sample records 250,000 to 300,000 clones, approximately 8% being singletons. Sequencing was performed on central memory CD4+ T cells from blood. These receptors originate from a woman younger than 35 in good health. Both conserved end residues are part of each CDR3. The D gene is left open where the match is weak. Expanded clones get a size class; other rows say once, few or many, or leave the size out.

>TRBJ2-3|.|TRBV5-1|14|many
CASSSWTSTDTQYF
TGCGCCAGCAGCTCCTGGACCAGCACAGATACGCAGTATTTT
>TRBJ1-4|.|TRBV18|17|few
CASSPFRIHRENEKLFF
TGTGCCAGCTCACCGTTCAGGATCCATCGGGAAAATGAAAAACTGTTTTTT
>TRBJ1-2|TRBD1|TRBV18|13|.
CASSPGTEYGYTF
TGTGCCAGCTCACCCGGGACAGAATATGGCTACACCTTC
>TRBJ1-4|.|TRBV5-1|13|many
CASSTGPSEKLFF
TGCGCCAGCAGCACCGGGCCTTCCGAAAAACTGTTTTTT
>TRBJ2-3|.|TRBV10-2|14|many
CASTRGGGTDTQYF
TGCGCCAGCACCCGGGGTGGAGGCACAGATACGCAGTATTTT
>TRBJ2-1|.|TRBV4-3|13|few
CASSRQIDNEQFF
TGCGCCAGCAGCCGACAAATCGACAATGAGCAGTTCTTC
>TRBJ2-5|.|TRBV5-1|15|.
CASSLLGVSQETQYF
TGCGCCAGCAGCCTGTTAGGGGTCAGCCAAGAGACCCAGTACTTC
>TRBJ1-2|.|TRBV28|13|few
CASSPGAHKGYTF
TGTGCCAGCAGTCCCGGCGCGCATAAGGGCTACACCTTC
>TRBJ2-1|TRBD2|TRBV7-2|16|few
CASSPVGAGGGNEQFF
TGTGCCAGCAGCCCTGTGGGCGCGGGAGGGGGAAATGAGCAGTTCTTC
>TRBJ2-1|.|TRBV15|15|.
CATSRDRYSRNEQFF
TGTGCCACCAGCAGAGACCGATACAGCCGCAATGAGCAGTTCTTC
>TRBJ1-2|.|TRBV28|12|many
CASSQPNYGYTF
TGTGCCAGCAGTCAGCCGAACTATGGCTACACCTTC
>TRBJ1-1|.|TRBV7-2|15|.
CASSFSDLGRNEAFF
TGTGCCAGCAGCTTTTCGGACCTTGGCCGTAATGAAGCTTTCTTT
>TRBJ1-1|.|TRBV10-3|15|.
CAISTAGGMRTEAFF
TGTGCCATCAGCACTGCCGGGGGCATGCGGACTGAAGCTTTCTTT
>TRBJ1-2|.|TRBV7-2|13|few
CASSFGAYYGYTF
TGTGCCAGCAGCTTTGGGGCATACTATGGCTACACCTTC
>TRBJ1-2|.|TRBV29-1|13|.
CSASGSGDYGYTF
TGCAGCGCCTCGGGATCCGGGGACTATGGCTACACCTTC
>TRBJ2-5|TRBD2|TRBV7-2|15|.
CASSFAGVGKETQYF
TGTGCCAGCAGCTTTGCGGGAGTGGGCAAAGAGACCCAGTACTTC
>TRBJ2-5|TRBD2|TRBV5-5|15|few
CASSIQAGGHETQYF
TGTGCCAGCAGCATCCAAGCGGGGGGGCATGAGACCCAGTACTTC
>TRBJ2-7|.|TRBV18|15|.
CASSLLPTNSYEQYF
TGTGCCAGCTCACTTCTACCAACCAACTCCTACGAGCAGTACTTC
>TRBJ2-6|.|TRBV4-3|21|few
CASSHPGGKGDPNSGANVLTF
TGCGCCAGCAGCCACCCCGGGGGCAAGGGGGACCCTAACTCTGGGGCCAACGTCCTGACTTTC
>TRBJ2-3|.|TRBV7-2|15|.
CASSLRGQSTDTQYF
TGTGCCAGCAGCTTACGCGGACAGTCCACAGATACGCAGTATTTT
>TRBJ2-3|.|TRBV15|16|.
CATSREDGGRTDTQYF
TGTGCCACCAGCAGAGAGGATGGGGGGCGGACAGATACGCAGTATTTT
>TRBJ1-2|.|TRBV5-6|12|.
CASSPHGQSYTF
TGTGCCAGCAGCCCGCACGGGCAGAGCTACACCTTC
>TRBJ1-6|.|TRBV28|14|few
CASSLGRNNSPLHF
TGTGCCAGCAGTTTAGGACGGAATAATTCACCCCTCCACTTT
>TRBJ1-2|.|TRBV7-9|15|few
CASSLVGGTREGYTF
TGTGCCAGCAGCTTAGTGGGAGGTACTCGGGAAGGCTACACCTTC
>TRBJ1-3|.|TRBV7-9|15|few
CASSSGSGGGNTIYF
TGTGCCAGCAGCTCCGGGTCTGGGGGCGGAAACACCATATATTTT
>TRBJ2-2|.|TRBV28|13|.
CASLSRDTGELFF
TGTGCCAGCCTCTCAAGGGACACCGGGGAGCTGTTTTTT
>TRBJ1-4|TRBD1|TRBV9|14|few
CASSVMDRGEKLFF
TGTGCCAGCAGCGTAATGGACAGGGGTGAAAAACTGTTTTTT
>TRBJ2-7|TRBD2|TRBV6-5|14|few
CASSSPGLSYEQYF
TGTGCCAGCAGTTCCCCGGGACTAAGTTACGAGCAGTACTTC
>TRBJ2-3|.|TRBV29-1|12|.
CSAPGDTDTQYF
TGCAGCGCCCCAGGGGACACAGATACGCAGTATTTT